This TCR beta chain was recorded in a study of cytomegalovirus exposure and HLA in healthy donors. Remarks on this clone: Its antigen remains unknown.

This CDR3 is built from 20 residues. With 60 Vbeta and 13 Jbeta primers, the PCR was carried out. The repertoire was sequenced with immunoSEQ multiplex PCR; TCRdb's copy has only in-frame clones and lacks some. The profile shows fewer than 65,000 clones, about 82% of them singletons. Points from the study as a whole: Across all donors, roughly uniform sequencing depth was an assumption of the presence/absence analyses. A later analysis reported that several of the most significant clusters appeared to be linked to common viral pathogens, among them Epstein-Barr virus. There were some public TCRs occurring in many donors, but most TCR sequences were rare. In an earlier analysis, most TCR beta V segments were productive about 90% or about 30% of the time.

This receptor was taken from a young man in good health and CMV-seronegative. Input material: PBMCs. The chain employs TRBV21-1 and TRBJ1-1. TRBV21-1 is annotated as a pseudogene. The CDR3 sequence: CASSARRAARGEGTNTEAFF. CDR3 nucleotides: TGTGCCAGCAGCGCCCGACGGGCAGCGCGGGGTGAAGGGACCAACACTGAAGCTTTCTTT.